This T cell receptor beta chain was retrieved from a study of Ad26.COV2.S vaccination and SARS-CoV-2 variants. Study-level results: Non-spike TCR breadth did not differ much between vaccine and placebo recipients.

The treatment was: approximately 18 received Ad26.COV2.S at low or high dose, single or two shots; 5 received placebo; per-sample allocation not given. After the first vaccine or placebo injection, samples were drawn on day 63. Ad26.COV2.S expressed prefusion-stabilized spike from the original Wuhan strain. The assay was immunoSEQ multiplex PCR, and TCRdb's table has in-frame clones only and misses some. The data show fewer than 900,000 clones, roughly nine tenths seen once. The CDR3 totals 15 residues. V lost 8 bases, J lost 1 base, and 10 bases stayed unmatched. CDR1 is MNHEY and CDR2 is SVGAGI in the germline V gene. Comments on this clone: The antigen is not known.

This sequence was found in a person aged 18-60 years who received the Ad26.COV2.S COVID-19 vaccine or a placebo. Sequenced here: peripheral blood, sampled in a trial of Ad26.COV2.S vaccine versus placebo. This chain links TRBV6-5 with TRBJ1-2, with TRBD1 identical over 7 bases. CDR3: CASEKGAEYNYGYTF. The DNA of the CDR3 is TGTGCCAGCGAAAAGGGGGCCGAATATAACTATGGCTACACCTTC.